The next 30 T cell receptor beta chains were all read from a single sample in a study of T-cell reconstitution after alpha-beta-depleted transplantation in children. A TCRbeta library incorporating unique molecular identifiers was prepared. One entry per CDR3 protein, called by TCRdb with MiXCR from the PCR reads. The table has roughly 240,000 distinct CDR3 sequences, roughly 8.2% seen once. The sequenced sample was PBMCs, mostly from graft donor cells, obtained 180 days after TCRalphabeta/CD19-depleted stem cell transplant. The source is a male patient younger than 18 who had a stem cell transplant for acute lymphoblastic leukemia, so the T cells may come from the graft donor.

V is TRBV9 and J is TRBJ2-5; D is uncertain. The CDR3 loop spans 15 amino acids. Germline CDR1 is SGDLS and CDR2 is YYNGEE. V lost 4 bases to trimming and J lost 5 bases, with 18 bases between them. DNA of the CDR3: TGTGCCAGCAGCCCAGAACCGGGCCTCGGGGAGACCCAGTACTTC. Translation gives CASSPEPGLGETQYF.

This clonotype showed up many times. The rearrangement links TRBV20-1 to TRBJ2-3; possible D gene TRBD1, 6 bases. The germline CDR1 and CDR2 sequences are DFQATT and SNEGSKA (reference sequence). V was cut by 5 bases and J by 1 base, with 16 bases left in between. CDR3 length: 15 residues. The CDR3 DNA is TGCAGTGCTGGTCCCGGGACATCCGGCACAGATACGCAGTATTTT. Translation: CSAGPGTSGTDTQYF.

At least ten counts were recorded for this clonotype. The chain links TRBV11-2 to TRBJ2-7; D remains ambiguous. The CDR3 consists of 12 residues. The V and J ends lost 1 base and 2 bases respectively, with 3 bases between them. Germline CDR1 and CDR2: SGHAT and FQNNGV. As DNA, the CDR3 is TGTGCCAGCAGCTTAGCCACCTACGAGCAGTACTTC. Amino acid sequence: CASSLATYEQYF.

In this sample, this clonotype turned up many times. The rearrangement joins TRBV20-1 to TRBJ2-5; 10 bases map to TRBD1. V trimming: 6 bases; J trimming: 4 bases; junction bases outside the gene matches: 11. This CDR3 comprises 15 residues. CDR1 DFQATT and CDR2 SNEGSKA come from the germline V gene (reference sequence). The CDR3 is CSAPGQGRWRETQYF. The DNA for the CDR3 is TGCAGTGCCCCGGGACAGGGGCGGTGGAGAGAGACCCAGTACTTC.

In its sample, this clonotype was seen many times. The chain has TRBV6-2 or TRBV6-3 and TRBJ2-5, with D tentatively TRBD1 (6 bases). This CDR3 contains 14 residues. Trimming removed 5 bases from V and 2 bases from J, with 12 bases in between. Germline lookup yields CDR1 MNHEY and CDR2 SVGEGT. The DNA of the CDR3 is TGTGCCAGCAGTCCCTGGCAGGGGCAAGAGACCCAGTACTTC. The encoded protein is CASSPWQGQETQYF.

This clonotype was observed at least ten times. The chain recombines TRBV29-1 with TRBJ2-3, with 10 bases matching TRBD2. Germline V lookup: CDR1 SQVTM, CDR2 ANQGSEA. This CDR3 has 15 amino acids. V trimming: 5 bases; J trimming: 4 bases; junction bases outside the gene matches: 9. The CDR3 protein is CSVLSSGSVSDTQYF. Written as DNA, the CDR3 is TGCAGCGTTCTCTCTAGCGGGAGTGTATCAGATACGCAGTATTTT.

The chain recombines TRBV18 with TRBJ1-5; D remains ambiguous. The CDR3 runs 15 residues. Germline loops: CDR1 KGHSH, CDR2 LQKENI. Trimming removed 0 bases from V and 3 bases from J, with 9 bases in between. The CDR3 coding sequence is TGTGCCAGCTCACCACCAGGGAGGGACAATCAGCCCCAGCATTTT. This codes for CASSPPGRDNQPQHF.

This clonotype has a count of ten or more. The chain recombines TRBV7-9 with TRBJ2-3; 8 nucleotides align to TRBD2. The CDR3 consists of 15 residues. CDR1 and CDR2 (germline): SEHNR, FQNEAQ (reference sequence). The J segment lost 0 bases and the V segment lost 5 bases, leaving 4 bases of the junction unmatched. The CDR3 bases are TGTGCCAGCAGCCCGATAGCGGGGAGCACAGATACGCAGTATTTT. It specifies CASSPIAGSTDTQYF.

At least ten counts were recorded for this clonotype. V is TRBV28 and J is TRBJ1-2; D ambiguous. The germline V gene has CDR1 MDHEN and CDR2 SYDVKM. CDR3 size: 13 residues. V was cut by 4 bases and J by 0 bases, with 6 bases left in between. The CDR3 spells CASSSGSNYGYTF. CDR3 DNA: TGTGCCAGCAGTTCAGGATCTAACTATGGCTACACCTTC.

This clonotype was counted ten times or more. This chain uses TRBV12-3 or TRBV12-4 with TRBJ2-7, with 7 bases matching TRBD1. The CDR3 length is 15 residues. J lost 2 bases, V lost 6 bases, and 10 bases had no gene match. CDR3 nucleotide sequence: TGTGCCAGCAGGGGCTCCGGGACAGCTACCTACGAGCAGTACTTC. It is translated as CASRGSGTATYEQYF.

This clonotype has a count of ten or more. This chain uses TRBV20-1 with TRBJ1-5, with D tentatively TRBD1 (5 bases). V was trimmed by 3 bases and J by 0 bases, leaving 9 bases between them. The CDR3 runs to 14 residues. Looked up from germline, CDR1 is DFQATT and CDR2 is SNEGSKA (reference sequence). In DNA, the CDR3 is TGCAGTGCTAGGCCGACAGTTAGCAATCAGCCCCAGCATTTT. Residues: CSARPTVSNQPQHF.

At least ten counts were recorded for this clonotype. The V call is TRBV12-3 or TRBV12-4, the J call TRBJ2-1, with TRBD1 as a possible D gene (6 bases). Trimming removed 5 bases from V and 7 bases from J, with 18 bases in between. This CDR3 contains 15 residues. CDR3 bases: TGTGCCAGCAGTCCCCTAGGGGGAGTAGGAAATGAGCAGTTCTTC. It translates to CASSPLGGVGNEQFF.

This clonotype was found many times. The chain has TRBV5-1 and TRBJ2-5; 12 bases align to TRBD2. Germline-derived CDR1 and CDR2 are SGHRS and YFSETQ. This CDR3 has 19 residues. J gave up 4 bases and V 0 bases, and 13 bases lay outside the gene matches. Here the CDR3 reads CASSLASSGRALGGETQYF. CDR3 sequence (DNA): TGCGCCAGCAGCTTGGCGTCTAGCGGGAGGGCTCTGGGAGGAGAGACCCAGTACTTC.

This clonotype was counted ten times or more. The chain is built from TRBV28 and TRBJ1-2; D not resolved. The CDR3 spans 14 residues. V gave up 5 bases and J gave up 3 bases, with 13 bases separating them. Germline V gives CDR1 MDHEN, CDR2 SYDVKM. The CDR3 nucleotides read TGTGCCAGCAGTGTCCTGACGGATTACTATGGCTACACCTTC. Encoded protein: CASSVLTDYYGYTF.

In this sample, this clonotype turned up many times. The chain couples TRBV6-2 or TRBV6-3 to TRBJ2-2; D possibly corresponds to TRBD2 (6 bases). The CDR3 is made up of 14 amino acids. Germline lookup yields CDR1 MNHEY and CDR2 SVGEGT. The V end was cut by 2 bases, the J end by 6 bases, with 10 bases between. The CDR3 DNA is TGTGCCAGCAGTTACATGACGGGGGCCGGGGAGCTGTTTTTT. This codes for CASSYMTGAGELFF.

This clonotype showed up many times. The chain combines TRBV24-1 with TRBJ2-3; D tentatively reads TRBD1 or TRBD2 (6 bases each). The germline V and J ends were trimmed by 4 bases and 5 bases, with 15 bases remaining between them. The germline V gene has CDR1 KGHDR and CDR2 SFDVKD. This CDR3 has 15 residues. The CDR3 loop is CATSDRRGNEDTQYF. For the CDR3, the DNA is TGTGCCACCAGTGACCGGAGGGGGAATGAAGATACGCAGTATTTT.

This clonotype has at least ten counts. The CDR3 DNA reads TGCAGTGCCGGGGGGGGACAGGGCCCTTTTACTAATGAAAAACTGTTTTTT. Protein product: CSAGGGQGPFTNEKLFF. The chain couples TRBV20-1 to TRBJ1-4; 9 bases agree with TRBD1. Germline lookup yields CDR1 DFQATT and CDR2 SNEGSKA (reference sequence). Germline trimming cut 6 bases from V and 2 bases from J; bases unmatched to any gene: 13. CDR3 length: 17 residues.

This clonotype has at least ten counts. The rearrangement joins TRBV6-5 to TRBJ1-1; 8 bases line up with TRBD1. Per germline, CDR1 MNHEY and CDR2 SVGAGI. Losses at the gene ends were 2 bases for V and 1 base for J; bases not matched to a gene: 9. This CDR3 spans 17 amino acids. The CDR3 region has the DNA TGTGCCAGCAGTTACACCGGGACAGGCAAGGGGAACACTGAAGCTTTCTTT. Its translation: CASSYTGTGKGNTEAFF.

As for this clonotype: A much larger clone differs from this one at a single base, so this may be a read error. The chain uses TRBV24-1 and TRBJ2-7, with 8 bases lining up with TRBD1. The germline CDR1 and CDR2 sequences are KGHDR and SFDVKD. The CDR3 has 14 amino acids. Written as DNA, the CDR3 is TGTGCCACCCGTGACCCGGACAGGGTACACGAGCAGTACTTC. This codes for CATRDPDRVHEQYF.

This clonotype has a count of ten or more. This chain links TRBV4-1 with TRBJ2-7; 7 bases match TRBD1. The V gene end was trimmed by 1 base and the J gene end by 0 bases; junction bases not matched to a gene: 0. Per germline, CDR1 MGHRA and CDR2 YSYEKL. This CDR3 is built from 14 residues. CDR3 amino acids: CASSQGDSSYEQYF. CDR3 nucleotides: TGCGCCAGCAGCCAAGGGGACAGCTCCTACGAGCAGTACTTC.

This clonotype was seen repeatedly, ten times or more. The rearrangement uses TRBV7-9 and TRBJ2-5; 8 bases fit TRBD1. Germline V gene data show CDR1 as SEHNR and CDR2 as FQNEAQ (reference sequence). This CDR3 has 15 amino acids. Trimming cost V 3 bases and J 2 bases; bases outside gene matches: 5. The CDR3 DNA sequence: TGTGCCAGCAGCTTGAAGGACAGGGATCAAGAGACCCAGTACTTC. Residues: CASSLKDRDQETQYF.

This clonotype was detected many times. The chain has TRBV18 and TRBJ1-1; D gene uncertain. The V gene's germline CDR1 is KGHSH and CDR2 LQKENI. This CDR3 is built from 11 residues. V lost 2 bases, J lost 6 bases, and 4 bases lay in between. The CDR3 here is CASSPSAEAFF. The CDR3, as DNA: TGTGCCAGCTCACCATCGGCTGAAGCTTTCTTT.

A word on this clonotype: This may be a read error, as it is one base from a much larger clone. The chain employs TRBV2 and TRBJ2-7; no clear D. Between the trimmed V and J ends, which lost 4 bases and 2 bases, there was a span of 15 bases. The germline V gene encodes CDR1 SNHLY and CDR2 FYNNEI. The CDR3 spans 15 residues. CDR3 residues: CASSGDVGLTYEQYF. CDR3 sequence (DNA): TGTGCCAGCAGTGGGGATGTAGGTCTAACCTACGAGCAGTACTTC.

This clonotype was detected many times. The chain combines TRBV7-2 with TRBJ1-1; D is unclear. Germline V gives CDR1 SGHTA, CDR2 FQGNSA. This CDR3 is built from 15 residues. Trimming pared 0 bases from V and 4 bases from J, leaving 12 bases between. CDR3 protein: CASSLALLSSTEAFF. The DNA for the CDR3 is TGTGCCAGCAGCTTAGCGTTGCTATCATCCACTGAAGCTTTCTTT.

The sample holds many counts of this clonotype. The rearrangement uses TRBV10-3 and TRBJ2-3; possibly TRBD2 for D (5 bases). The CDR3 is 13 amino acids. Germline V gives CDR1 ENHRY, CDR2 SYGVKD. V dropped 6 bases and J dropped 5 bases, with 12 bases sitting between them. CDR3 sequence: CAIRGLSGDTQYF. CDR3 coding DNA: TGTGCCATCAGGGGCTTGAGCGGAGATACGCAGTATTTT.

This clonotype was counted many times. The chain recombines TRBV5-1 with TRBJ1-1; D gene ambiguous. Between the trimmed V and J ends, which lost 0 bases and 1 base, there was a span of 10 bases. The germline V gene encodes CDR1 SGHRS and CDR2 YFSETQ. This CDR3 comprises 15 residues. CDR3 coding DNA: TGCGCCAGCAGCTTGGATGAGGGTTGGAACACTGAAGCTTTCTTT. It is translated as CASSLDEGWNTEAFF.

This clonotype was observed at least ten times. CDR3 sequence (DNA): TGTGCCAGCAGCCCAACTAACAATGAGCAGTTCTTC. It is translated as CASSPTNNEQFF. The V gene is TRBV11-1, the J gene TRBJ2-1, with D unresolved. The V and J ends lost 5 bases and 5 bases respectively, with 7 bases between them. The CDR3 is 12 amino acids. Germline lookup yields CDR1 SGHAT and CDR2 FQDESV (reference sequence).

This clonotype was seen repeatedly, ten times or more. J is TRBJ1-5 and V is TRBV6-1, with D tentatively TRBD1 (6 bases). The V gene lost 6 bases and the J gene lost 2 bases, with 8 bases spanning the gap. In germline, CDR1 is MNHNS, CDR2 SASEGT. This CDR3 has 13 amino acids. CDR3 DNA sequence: TGTGCCAGCAGACAGGGTCGCAATCAGCCCCAGCATTTT. Translation gives CASRQGRNQPQHF.

This clonotype was seen many times. This chain links TRBV5-1 with TRBJ2-1, with 8 bases that match TRBD2. Germline CDR1 reads SGHRS; CDR2 reads YFSETQ. V dropped 2 bases and J dropped 3; count of bases not matched to a gene: 4. The CDR3 sequence is 15 residues long. CDR3 coding DNA: TGCGCCAGCAGCTTTCGGCGGGGGGTCTACAATGAGCAGTTCTTC. Translation: CASSFRRGVYNEQFF. Full variable domain (rest looked up from reference TRBV5-1 and TRBJ2-1): KAGVTQTPRYLIKTRGQQVTLSCSPISGHRSVSWYQQTPGQGLQFLFEYFSETQRNKGNFPGRFSGRQFSNSRSEMNVSTLELGDSALYLCASSFRRGVYNEQFFGPGTRLTVL.

The sample holds many counts of this clonotype. The chain uses TRBV5-6 and TRBJ1-6; a possible D gene is TRBD1 (6 bases). This CDR3 spans 17 amino acids. CDR1 and CDR2 (germline): SGHDT, YYEEEE. Trimming left V 3 bases short and J 8 bases short, with 21 bases between. In DNA, the CDR3 is TGTGCCAGCAGCTCGGGCTACTCCGGGACAAATGATTCACCCCTCCACTTT. Residues: CASSSGYSGTNDSPLHF.